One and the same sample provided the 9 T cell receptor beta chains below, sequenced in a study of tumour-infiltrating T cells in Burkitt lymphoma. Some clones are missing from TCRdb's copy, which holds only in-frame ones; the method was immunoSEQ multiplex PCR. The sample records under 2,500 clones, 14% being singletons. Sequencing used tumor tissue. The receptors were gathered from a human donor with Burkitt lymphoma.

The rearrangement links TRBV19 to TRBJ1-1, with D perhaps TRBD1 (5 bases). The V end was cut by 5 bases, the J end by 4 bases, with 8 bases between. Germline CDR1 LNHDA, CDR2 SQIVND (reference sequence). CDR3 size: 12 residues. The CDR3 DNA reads TGTGCCAGTAGTGCAGGGCGCACTGAAGCTTTCTTT. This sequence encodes CASSAGRTEAFF.

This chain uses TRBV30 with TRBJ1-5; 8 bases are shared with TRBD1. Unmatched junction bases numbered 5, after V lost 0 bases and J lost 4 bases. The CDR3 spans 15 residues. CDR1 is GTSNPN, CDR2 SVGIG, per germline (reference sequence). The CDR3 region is CAWSVGTGENQPQHF. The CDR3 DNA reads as TGTGCCTGGAGTGTAGGGACAGGTGAGAATCAGCCCCAGCATTTT.

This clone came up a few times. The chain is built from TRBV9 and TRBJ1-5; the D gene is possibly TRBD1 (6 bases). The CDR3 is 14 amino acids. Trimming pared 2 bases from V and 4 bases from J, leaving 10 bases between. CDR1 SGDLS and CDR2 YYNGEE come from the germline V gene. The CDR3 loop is CASSVSQGNQPQHF. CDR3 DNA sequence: TGTGCCAGCAGCGTCAGTCAGGGGAATCAGCCCCAGCATTTT.

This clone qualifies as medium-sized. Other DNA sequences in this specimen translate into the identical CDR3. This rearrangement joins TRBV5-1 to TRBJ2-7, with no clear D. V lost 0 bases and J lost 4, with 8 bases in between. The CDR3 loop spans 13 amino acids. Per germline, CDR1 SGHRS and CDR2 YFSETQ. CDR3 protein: CASSLGILYEQYF. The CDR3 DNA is TGCGCCAGCAGCTTGGGGATTTTGTACGAGCAGTACTTC.

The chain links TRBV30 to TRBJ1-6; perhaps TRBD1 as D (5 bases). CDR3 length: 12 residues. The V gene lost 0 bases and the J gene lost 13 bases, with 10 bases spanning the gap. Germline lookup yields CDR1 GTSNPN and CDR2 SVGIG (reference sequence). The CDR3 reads CAWSVTGLPLHF. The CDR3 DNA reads TGTGCCTGGAGTGTAACGGGGCTCCCCCTCCACTTT. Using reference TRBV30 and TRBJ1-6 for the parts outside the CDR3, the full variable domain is SQTIHQWPATLVQPVGSPLSLECTVEGTSNPNLYWYRQAAGRGLQLLFYSVGIGQISSEVPQNLSASRPQDRQFILSSKKLLLSDSGFYLCAWSVTGLPLHFGNGTRLTVT.

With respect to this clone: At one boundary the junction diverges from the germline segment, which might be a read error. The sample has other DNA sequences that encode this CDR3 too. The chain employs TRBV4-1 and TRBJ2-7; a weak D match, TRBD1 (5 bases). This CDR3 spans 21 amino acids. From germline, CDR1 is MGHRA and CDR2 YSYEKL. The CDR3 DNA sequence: TGCGCTAGCAGCCAAGAAGCCCCCACAGGCCCCTCTTACCCGAGCTCCTACGAGCAGTACTTC. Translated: CASSQEAPTGPSYPSSYEQYF.

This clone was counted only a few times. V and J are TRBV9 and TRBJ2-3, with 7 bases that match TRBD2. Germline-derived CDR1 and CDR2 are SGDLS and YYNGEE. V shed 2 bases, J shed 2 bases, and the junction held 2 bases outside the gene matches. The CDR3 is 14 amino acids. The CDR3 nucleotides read TGTGCCAGCAGCGTCGCGGGGGTCACAGATACGCAGTATTTT. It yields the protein CASSVAGVTDTQYF.

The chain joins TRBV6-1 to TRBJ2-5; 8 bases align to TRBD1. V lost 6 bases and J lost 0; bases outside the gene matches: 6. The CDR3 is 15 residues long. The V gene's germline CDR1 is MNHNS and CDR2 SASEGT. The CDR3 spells CASSLMDRDQETQYF. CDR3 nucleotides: TGTGCCAGCAGCCTCATGGACAGGGACCAAGAGACCCAGTACTTC.

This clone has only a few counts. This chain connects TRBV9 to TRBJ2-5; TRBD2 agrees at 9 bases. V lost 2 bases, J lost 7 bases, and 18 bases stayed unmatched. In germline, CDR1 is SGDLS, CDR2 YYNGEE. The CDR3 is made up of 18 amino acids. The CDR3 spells CASSVDSVIAGAPGTQYF. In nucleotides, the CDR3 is TGTGCCAGCAGCGTCGACTCGGTGATAGCGGGGGCCCCCGGGACCCAGTACTTC.